The source of this TCR beta chain is a study of metastatic and nonmetastatic thyroid tumors. Study overall: Repertoires from blood and tumor or nodule tissue of malignant and benign thyroid patients were compared.

Thyroid surgery had not been preceded by any treatment in any patient. Study results and caveats: Relative to benign nodules, malignant thyroid tumors were reportedly characterized by significantly elevated TCR beta diversity in blood and tumor.

V dropped 3 bases and J dropped 2; count of bases not matched to a gene: 2. The CDR3 totals 14 residues. Germline loops: CDR1 SGDLS, CDR2 YYNGEE. In the authors' workflow: CDR3 differences across clinicopathological groups were used to build a distant-metastasis classifier for papillary thyroid cancer. From the PCR reads, TCRdb re-called clones with MiXCR. The V and J calls and clone size come from TCRdb's table, not from the authors' own analysis. The profile shows more than 25,000 clones, 7% to 9% of them singletons. On this clone: Antigen: not known.

The clonotype was recovered from a female donor with papillary thyroid cancer or a benign thyroid nodule (not recorded which). Some clones in this sample may be carry-over from other donors' samples. The specimen sequenced was blood. The J gene is TRBJ1-2, the V gene TRBV9, with TRBD1 matching over 9 bases. CDR3 nucleotides: TGTGCCAGCAGCGCTGGGACAGGGAACTATGGCTACACCTTC. Residues: CASSAGTGNYGYTF.